Listed here are 20 T cell receptor beta chains from one sample, sequenced in a study of cytomegalovirus exposure and HLA in healthy donors. Researchers ran the PCR with 60 Vbeta and 13 Jbeta primers. Libraries were prepared by immunoSEQ multiplex PCR; TCRdb keeps only in-frame clonotypes and omits some of them. Of more than 150,000 clones in the sample, around 81% are singletons; the top ten hold around 2%. Material: PBMCs. Source of these receptors: a woman aged 18-29 years in good health and CMV-seropositive.

The V gene is TRBV7-9, the J gene TRBJ2-2; D is possibly TRBD2 (6 bases). From germline, CDR1 is SEHNR and CDR2 FQNEAQ (reference sequence). The CDR3 covers 13 residues. V gave up 6 bases and J gave up 4 bases, with 9 bases separating them. Here the CDR3 DNA reads TGTGCCAGCAGGGAGGGCGGCACCGGGGAGCTGTTTTTT. This translates into CASREGGTGELFF.

The V gene is TRBV5-6, the J gene TRBJ1-2; no definite D call. V gave up 0 bases and J gave up 8 bases, with 8 bases separating them. Germline lookup yields CDR1 SGHDT and CDR2 YYEEEE. The CDR3 is 12 amino acids. The CDR3 DNA reads as TGTGCCAGCAGCTTGGCGGGGTACGGCTACACCTTC. It encodes CASSLAGYGYTF. Looking up the rest from reference TRBV5-6 and TRBJ1-2 gives the full variable domain: DAGVTQSPTHLIKTRGQQVTLRCSPKSGHDTVSWYQQALGQGPQFIFQYYEEEERQRGNFPDRFSGHQFPNYSSELNVNALLLGDSALYLCASSLAGYGYTFGSGTRLTVV.

The chain joins TRBV5-1 to TRBJ1-1; no clear D gene. Germline-derived CDR1 and CDR2 are SGHRS and YFSETQ. The V and J ends lost 6 bases and 1 base respectively, with 13 bases between them. The CDR3 totals 14 residues. The CDR3 DNA reads TGCGCCAGCAAAATAACGGGAGAGAACACTGAAGCTTTCTTT. Translating gives CASKITGENTEAFF.

The chain recombines TRBV2 with TRBJ2-5; 7 nucleotides line up with TRBD1. This CDR3 region has 14 residues. The V gene end was trimmed by 11 bases and the J gene end by 5 bases; junction bases not matched to a gene: 14. Germline V gives CDR1 SNHLY, CDR2 FYNNEI. The CDR3 is CAVRRTGEGETQYF. In DNA form, the CDR3 reads TGTGCCGTCAGGAGAACAGGGGAAGGCGAGACCCAGTACTTC.

Comments on this clone: Relative to the germline gene, one junction end is altered; a read error may explain this. The V and J genes are TRBV7-7 and TRBJ1-6; possibly TRBD1 for D (5 bases). CDR3 length: 16 residues. Germline V gene lookup returns CDR1 SSHAT and CDR2 FNYEAQ (reference sequence). The CDR3 region is CASSLRGSSYNSPPHF. For the CDR3, the DNA is TGTGCCAGCAGCTTACGGGGGAGCTCCTATAATTCACCCCCCCACTTT.

The chain combines TRBV2 with TRBJ2-7; D might be TRBD1 (6 bases). CDR1 SNHLY and CDR2 FYNNEI come from the germline V gene. The CDR3 covers 12 residues. V gave up 6 bases and J gave up 3 bases, with 9 bases separating them. This chain's CDR3 is CASRQDSYEQYV. In DNA, the CDR3 is TGTGCCAGCAGGCAGGACAGCTACGAGCAGTACGTC.

The rearrangement uses TRBV28 and TRBJ1-5, with 9 bases matching TRBD1. The CDR3 consists of 14 residues. Trimming cost V 8 bases and J 2 bases; bases outside gene matches: 4. Germline V CDR1 and CDR2: MDHEN, SYDVKM. The CDR3 here is CASGTGKGNQPQHF. The CDR3 nucleotides read TGTGCCAGCGGGACAGGGAAGGGCAATCAGCCCCAGCATTTT. Combining the CDR3 with reference TRBV28 and TRBJ1-5 gives the whole variable domain DVKVTQSSRYLVKRTGEKVFLECVQDMDHENMFWYRQDPGLGLRLIYFSYDVKMKEKGDIPEGYSVSREKKERFSLILESASTNQTSMYLCASGTGKGNQPQHFGDGTRLSIL.

The chain employs TRBV5-6 and TRBJ2-5; TRBD1 agrees at 8 bases. Judging by the DNA end, TRBJ2-7 fits better; the J call may be wrong. The length of the CDR3 is 15 residues. The germline gives CDR1 SGHDT, CDR2 YYEEEE. The CDR3 spells CASSLVRGLGYEQYF. In DNA form, the CDR3 reads TGTGCCAGCAGCTTGGTCAGGGGGCTTGGGTACGAGCAGTACTTC.

This rearrangement joins TRBV5-8 to TRBJ2-2; the D gene is possibly TRBD2 (5 bases). Germline-derived CDR1 and CDR2 are SGHTS and YDEGEE. This CDR3 spans 15 amino acids. Trimming pared 6 bases from V and 2 bases from J, leaving 14 bases between. The CDR3 DNA follows: TGTGCCAGCAACTGGGGTCGGGGAAACACCGGGGAGCTGTTTTTT. It translates to CASNWGRGNTGELFF.

V usage is TRBV30 and J usage is TRBJ1-2; tentative D call: TRBD1 (5 bases). This CDR3 comprises 13 residues. Trimming took off 3 bases at V and 4 bases at J, with 12 bases between the two ends. Germline assignment: CDR1 GTSNPN and CDR2 SVGIG (reference sequence). For the CDR3, the DNA is TGTGCCTGGAGCGTATCCGGGGGCTATGGCTACACCTTC. This codes for CAWSVSGGYGYTF. Supplemented by reference TRBV30 and TRBJ1-2, the full variable domain reads SQTIHQWPATLVQPVGSPLSLECTVEGTSNPNLYWYRQAAGRGLQLLFYSVGIGQISSEVPQNLSASRPQDRQFILSSKKLLLSDSGFYLCAWSVSGGYGYTFGSGTRLTVV.

The V gene is TRBV5-1, the J gene TRBJ2-1, with 8 bases matching TRBD1. The CDR3 is made up of 15 amino acids. V was clipped by 1 base and J by 1 base; unmatched bases: 1. Germline CDR1 reads SGHRS; CDR2 reads YFSETQ. The CDR3 reads CASSLNRGSYNEQFF. CDR3 coding DNA: TGCGCCAGCAGCTTGAACAGGGGGTCCTACAATGAGCAGTTCTTC.

V and J are TRBV27 and TRBJ1-1; D is unresolved. The CDR3 is 13 amino acids. Germline V lookup: CDR1 MNHEY, CDR2 SMNVEV (reference sequence). V was cut by 6 bases and J by 0 bases, with 8 bases left in between. Here the CDR3 reads CASRSFMNTEAFF. The CDR3 bases are TGTGCCAGCAGGTCATTCATGAACACTGAAGCTTTCTTT.

The rearrangement joins TRBV7-9 to TRBJ2-7; possible D gene TRBD1, 6 bases. Looked up from germline, CDR1 is SEHNR and CDR2 is FQNEAQ (reference sequence). The CDR3 covers 14 residues. Deletions cut 4 bases from V and 5 bases from J, with 15 bases between. This CDR3 reads CASSYFVDRDEQYF. CDR3 DNA: TGTGCCAGCAGCTATTTTGTGGACAGAGACGAGCAGTACTTC.

The V gene is TRBV7-3, the J gene TRBJ2-2; D remains ambiguous. With 5 bases removed from V and 1 base from J, the gap between germline ends came to 8 bases. CDR3 size: 14 residues. Germline CDR1 and CDR2: SGHTA and FQGTGA. The CDR3 loop is CASSPNRNTGELFF. The DNA for the CDR3 is TGTGCCAGCAGCCCCAATAGGAACACCGGGGAGCTGTTTTTT.

This chain uses TRBV5-1 with TRBJ2-5, with 8 bases lining up with TRBD1. The V gene's germline CDR1 is SGHRS and CDR2 YFSETQ. The junction had 3 bases not matched to a gene; V was cut back by 0 bases and J by 2 bases. The CDR3 is 15 residues long. The CDR3 bases are TGCGCCAGCAGCTTGGCCGGGACAGGTCAAGAGACCCAGTACTTC. Protein: CASSLAGTGQETQYF.

The chain combines TRBV13 with TRBJ2-1; D is possibly TRBD1 (6 bases). Between the trimmed V and J ends, which lost 0 bases and 5 bases, there was a span of 8 bases. Germline-derived CDR1 and CDR2 are PRHDT and FYEKMQ (reference sequence). The CDR3 has 14 residues. Here the CDR3 DNA reads TGTGCCAGCAGCTTAGGACAGGGCCACAATGAGCAGTTCTTC. Translating it yields CASSLGQGHNEQFF.

V and J are TRBV30 and TRBJ2-7; D is possibly TRBD1 (6 bases). The CDR3 loop spans 15 amino acids. Trimming cost V 1 base and J 2 bases, with 15 bases left between them. The germline gives CDR1 GTSNPN, CDR2 SVGIG (reference sequence). The chain's CDR3 is CAWSGSGDRPYEQYF. The CDR3 bases are TGTGCCTGGAGTGGTTCAGGTGACAGGCCCTACGAGCAGTACTTC.

V gene TRBV6-5 combines with J gene TRBJ1-2; 7 bases agree with TRBD1. This CDR3 region has 15 residues. The germline gives CDR1 MNHEY, CDR2 SVGAGI. V lost 4 bases, J lost 2 bases, and 7 bases stayed unmatched. CDR3 sequence reads: CASSSTGVRNYGYTF. The CDR3 nucleotides read TGTGCCAGCAGTTCCACAGGGGTGAGGAACTATGGCTACACCTTC.

In this sample, this clone turned up a few times. The V call is TRBV14, the J call TRBJ1-1; 7 nucleotides agree with TRBD1. The J segment lost 1 base and the V segment lost 2 bases, leaving 1 base of the junction unmatched. Germline CDR1 SGHDN, CDR2 FVKESK. The CDR3 length is 14 residues. The CDR3 sequence is CASSQRTGNTEAFF. The CDR3 region has the DNA TGTGCCAGCAGCCAACGGACAGGGAACACTGAAGCTTTCTTT.

The table lists this clone with a few counts. The J gene is TRBJ2-7, the V gene TRBV29-1; 11 nucleotides line up with TRBD1. V dropped 6 bases and J dropped 3; count of bases not matched to a gene: 4. This CDR3 comprises 13 residues. CDR1 is SQVTM, CDR2 ANQGSEA, per germline. CDR3 coding DNA: TGCAGCGTGGAGGGACAGGGGGGCTACGAGCAGTACTTC. Amino acid sequence: CSVEGQGGYEQYF.